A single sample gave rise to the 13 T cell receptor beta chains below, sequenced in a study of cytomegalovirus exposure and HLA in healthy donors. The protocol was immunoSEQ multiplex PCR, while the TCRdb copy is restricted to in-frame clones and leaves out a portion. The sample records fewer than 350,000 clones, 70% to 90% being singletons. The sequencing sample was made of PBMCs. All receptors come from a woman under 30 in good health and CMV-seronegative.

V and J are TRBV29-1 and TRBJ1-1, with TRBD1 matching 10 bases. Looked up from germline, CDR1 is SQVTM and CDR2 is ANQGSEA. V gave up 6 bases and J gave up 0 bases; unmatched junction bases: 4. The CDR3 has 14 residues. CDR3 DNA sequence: TGCAGCGTGATGACAGGGGGCTTGAACACTGAAGCTTTCTTT. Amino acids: CSVMTGGLNTEAFF.

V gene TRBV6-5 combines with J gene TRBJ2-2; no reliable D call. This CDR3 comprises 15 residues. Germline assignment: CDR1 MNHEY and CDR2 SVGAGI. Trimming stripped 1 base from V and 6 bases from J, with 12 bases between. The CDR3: CASSYFAAVPGELFF. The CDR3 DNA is TGTGCCAGCAGTTACTTCGCGGCCGTTCCCGGGGAGCTGTTTTTT.

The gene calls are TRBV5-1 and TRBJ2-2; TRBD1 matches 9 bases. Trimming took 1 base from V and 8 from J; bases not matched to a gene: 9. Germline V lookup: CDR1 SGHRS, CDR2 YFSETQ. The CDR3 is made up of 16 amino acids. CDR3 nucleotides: TGCGCCAGCAGCTTGACAACAGGGGGCGAAGTAGGGGAGCTGTTTTTT. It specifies CASSLTTGGEVGELFF. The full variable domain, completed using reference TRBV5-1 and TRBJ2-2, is KAGVTQTPRYLIKTRGQQVTLSCSPISGHRSVSWYQQTPGQGLQFLFEYFSETQRNKGNFPGRFSGRQFSNSRSEMNVSTLELGDSALYLCASSLTTGGEVGELFFGEGSRLTVL.

CDR3 protein: CASSVEGTDTQYF. In nucleotides, the CDR3 is TGTGCCAGCAGCGTCGAGGGTACAGATACGCAGTATTTT. This chain joins TRBV7-3 and TRBJ2-3, with D perhaps TRBD2 (5 bases). Trimming removed 5 bases from V and 3 bases from J, with 9 bases in between. Per germline, CDR1 SGHTA and CDR2 FQGTGA. The CDR3 is 13 amino acids.

CDR3 loop: CASRTGSQPQHF. The CDR3 coding sequence is TGTGCCAGCAGAACGGGATCTCAGCCCCAGCATTTT. The V call is TRBV27, the J call TRBJ1-5, with unresolved D. Per germline, CDR1 MNHEY and CDR2 SMNVEV (reference sequence). The CDR3 covers 12 residues. V was pared by 6 bases and J by 6 bases, with 9 bases between.

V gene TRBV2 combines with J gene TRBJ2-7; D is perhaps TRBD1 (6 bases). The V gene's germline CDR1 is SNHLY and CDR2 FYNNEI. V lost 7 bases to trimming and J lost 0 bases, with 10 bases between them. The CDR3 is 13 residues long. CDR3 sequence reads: CASTRDTSYEQYF. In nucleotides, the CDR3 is TGTGCCAGCACACGGGACACCTCCTACGAGCAGTACTTC.

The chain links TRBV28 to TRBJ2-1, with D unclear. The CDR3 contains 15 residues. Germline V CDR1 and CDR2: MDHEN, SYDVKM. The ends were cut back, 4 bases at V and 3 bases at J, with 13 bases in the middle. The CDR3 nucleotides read TGTGCCAGCAGTTCCCCCACTCTACTCTACAATGAGCAGTTCTTC. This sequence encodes CASSSPTLLYNEQFF.

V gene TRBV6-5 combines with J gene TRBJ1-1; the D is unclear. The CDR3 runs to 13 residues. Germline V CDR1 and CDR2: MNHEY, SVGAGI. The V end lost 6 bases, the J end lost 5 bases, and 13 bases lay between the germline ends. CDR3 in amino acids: CASRDPGRTEAFF. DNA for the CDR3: TGTGCCAGCAGAGACCCTGGGAGGACTGAAGCTTTCTTT.

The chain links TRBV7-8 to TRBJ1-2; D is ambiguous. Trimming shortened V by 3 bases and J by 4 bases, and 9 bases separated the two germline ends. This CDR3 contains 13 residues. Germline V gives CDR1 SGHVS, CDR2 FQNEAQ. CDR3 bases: TGTGCCAGCAGCTTTTTAGGGAGCTATGGCTACACCTTC. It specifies CASSFLGSYGYTF.

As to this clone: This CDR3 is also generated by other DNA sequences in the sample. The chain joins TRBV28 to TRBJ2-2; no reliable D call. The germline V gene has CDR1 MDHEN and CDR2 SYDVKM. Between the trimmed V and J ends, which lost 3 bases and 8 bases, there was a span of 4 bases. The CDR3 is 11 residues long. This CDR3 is CASSLSGELFF. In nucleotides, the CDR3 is TGTGCCAGCAGTTTGTCTGGGGAGCTGTTTTTT.

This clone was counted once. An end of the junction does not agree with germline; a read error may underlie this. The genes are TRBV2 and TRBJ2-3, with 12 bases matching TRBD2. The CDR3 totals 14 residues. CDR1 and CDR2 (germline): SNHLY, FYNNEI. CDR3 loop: CAGRLAGGTDTQYF. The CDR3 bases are TGTGCCGGCAGACTAGCGGGAGGCACAGATACGCAGTATTTT.

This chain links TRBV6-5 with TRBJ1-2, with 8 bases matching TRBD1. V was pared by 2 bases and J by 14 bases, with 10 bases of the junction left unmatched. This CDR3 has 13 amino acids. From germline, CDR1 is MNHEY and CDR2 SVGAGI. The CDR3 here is CASSYRSQGAETF. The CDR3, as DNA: TGTGCCAGCAGTTACCGAAGCCAGGGGGCCGAGACCTTC.

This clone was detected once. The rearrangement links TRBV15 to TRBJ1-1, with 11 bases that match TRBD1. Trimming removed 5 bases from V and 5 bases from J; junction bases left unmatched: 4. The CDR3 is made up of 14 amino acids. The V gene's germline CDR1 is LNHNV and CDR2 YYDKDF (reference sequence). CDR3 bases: TGTGCCACCAGCGAGGACAGGGGGCTTACTGAAGCTTTCTTT. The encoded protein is CATSEDRGLTEAFF.